This entry lists 20 T cell receptor beta chains sequenced from one sample in a study of T cells in Graves' hyperthyroidism and ophthalmopathy. TCR beta CDR3 sequences were amplified from RNA transcripts. An initial round of RT-PCR targeting the TCR CDR3 relied on the HTBI primer set. One entry per CDR3 protein, called by TCRdb with MiXCR from the multiplex PCR reads. The sample lists approximately 610,000 distinct CDR3 sequences; about 14% were seen once. Specimen: blood. The source is a woman aged 35 to 49 with Graves' ophthalmopathy.

The chain joins TRBV2 to TRBJ2-7; 7 bases agree with TRBD2. CDR3 length: 16 amino acids. CDR1 and CDR2 (germline): SNHLY, FYNNEI. The J segment lost 0 bases and the V segment lost 1 base, leaving 6 bases of the junction unmatched. CDR3 amino acids: CASSEGRRELSYEQYF. CDR3 bases: TGTGCCAGCAGTGAAGGTCGGCGGGAGCTCTCCTACGAGCAGTACTTC.

The chain links TRBV6-1 to TRBJ1-2; D not certain. CDR1 and CDR2 from the germline V gene are MNHNS and SASEGT. V was clipped by 6 bases and J by 0 bases, with 11 bases between them. The CDR3 is made up of 14 amino acids. The CDR3, as DNA: TGTGCCAGCAGAGCGAACCTTGCTAACTATGGCTACACCTTC. It specifies CASRANLANYGYTF.

The sample holds many counts of this clonotype. V is TRBV6-2 or TRBV6-3 and J is TRBJ1-5; TRBD1 aligns across 9 bases. V trimming: 2 bases; J trimming: 5 bases; junction bases outside the gene matches: 4. The CDR3 is 15 amino acids. Germline V gene lookup returns CDR1 MNHEY and CDR2 SVGEGT. CDR3 protein: CASSYQGTGHQPQHF. Written as DNA, the CDR3 is TGTGCCAGCAGTTACCAGGGGACAGGGCATCAGCCCCAGCATTTT.

This clonotype was detected only a few times. The chain employs TRBV5-4 and TRBJ2-3; the D is unclear. With 4 bases removed from V and 4 bases from J, the gap between germline ends came to 13 bases. This CDR3 spans 14 amino acids. Germline CDR1 reads SGHNT; CDR2 reads YYREEE (reference sequence). DNA for the CDR3: TGTGCCAGCAGCCCCGGACCGCCGTCAGATACGCAGTATTTT. Protein sequence: CASSPGPPSDTQYF.

Ten or more counts support this clonotype. The chain uses TRBV7-9 and TRBJ1-1, with D perhaps matching TRBD1 (5 bases). V lost 2 bases to trimming and J lost 4 bases, with 11 bases between them. Germline V gene sequence: CDR1 SEHNR, CDR2 FQNEAQ (reference sequence). The CDR3 runs to 14 residues. In DNA form, the CDR3 reads TGTGCCAGCAGCTTACTTACCAGGGCCACTGAAGCTTTCTTT. This gives the protein CASSLLTRATEAFF.

This clonotype appeared many times. V is TRBV28 and J is TRBJ1-2, with D hard to call. Germline assignment: CDR1 MDHEN and CDR2 SYDVKM. The germline V and J ends were trimmed by 5 bases and 8 bases, with 9 bases remaining between them. This CDR3 has 11 amino acids. CDR3 coding DNA: TGTGCCAGCAGTGACGTTTTCGGCTACACCTTC. This encodes CASSDVFGYTF.

This clonotype has at least ten counts. The V and J genes are TRBV6-2 or TRBV6-3 and TRBJ1-5, with TRBD1 matching 8 bases. The CDR3 has 16 amino acids. The ends lost 6 bases at V and 3 bases at J; junction bases unmatched: 10. CDR1 MNHEY and CDR2 SVGEGT come from the germline V gene. The CDR3 region has the DNA TGTGCCAGCAGCCCCCGGACAGGGTTATTCAATCAGCCCCAGCATTTT. Translating it yields CASSPRTGLFNQPQHF.

This clonotype appeared many times. V gene TRBV4-2 combines with J gene TRBJ1-2; 7 bases are a match to TRBD1. Germline-derived CDR1 and CDR2 are LGHNA and YNFKEQ. With 1 base clipped from V and 5 bases from J, the junction kept 4 bases outside the gene matches. The CDR3 has 14 residues. CDR3 in amino acids: CASSQALGQYGYTF. Written as DNA, the CDR3 is TGTGCCAGCAGCCAAGCGTTGGGACAGTATGGCTACACCTTC.

The J gene is TRBJ2-7, the V gene TRBV5-1; no firm D call. V lost 0 bases to trimming and J lost 2 bases, with 18 bases between them. The germline V gene encodes CDR1 SGHRS and CDR2 YFSETQ. This CDR3 contains 17 residues. CDR3 region: CASSLAWASGFTYEQYF. The CDR3 nucleotides read TGCGCCAGCAGCTTGGCATGGGCGTCAGGTTTCACCTACGAGCAGTACTTC.

The chain uses TRBV19 and TRBJ1-1; tentatively, D is TRBD1 (6 bases). The CDR3 has 14 amino acids. Germline lookup yields CDR1 LNHDA and CDR2 SQIVND (reference sequence). Between the trimmed V and J ends, which lost 3 bases and 3 bases, there was a span of 11 bases. The CDR3 DNA reads as TGTGCCAGTAGTATGTTCGCAGGGGACACTGAAGCTTTCTTT. Translation: CASSMFAGDTEAFF.

The J gene is TRBJ2-5, the V gene TRBV20-1; tentative D call: TRBD2 (6 bases). CDR3 length: 13 amino acids. Germline-derived CDR1 and CDR2 are DFQATT and SNEGSKA (reference sequence). V was trimmed by 6 bases and J by 3 bases, leaving 14 bases between them. The CDR3 reads CSALSTRKETQYF. CDR3 nucleotides: TGCAGTGCCCTGTCGACTAGGAAAGAGACCCAGTACTTC.

This clonotype was seen ten or more times. This chain links TRBV6-5 with TRBJ1-6; no clear D gene. Trimming shortened V by 6 bases and J by 2 bases, and 8 bases separated the two germline ends. The germline gives CDR1 MNHEY, CDR2 SVGAGI. The CDR3 runs 14 residues. The CDR3 DNA sequence: TGTGCCAGCAGGATACACACCTATAATTCACCCCTCCACTTT. It encodes CASRIHTYNSPLHF.

V usage is TRBV4-2 and J usage is TRBJ1-6; no definite D call. Trimming stripped 2 bases from V and 0 bases from J, with 8 bases between. The CDR3 is made up of 16 amino acids. From germline, CDR1 is LGHNA and CDR2 YNFKEQ. CDR3 nucleotides: TGTGCCAGCAGCCAACTAGAGAGCTCCTATAATTCACCCCTCCACTTT. It translates to CASSQLESSYNSPLHF.

In this sample, this clonotype turned up many times. The rearrangement uses TRBV6-5 and TRBJ2-1; maybe TRBD2 (5 bases). The germline V and J ends were trimmed by 3 bases and 5 bases, with 14 bases remaining between them. Germline-derived CDR1 and CDR2 are MNHEY and SVGAGI. The CDR3 is 15 residues long. CDR3 amino acids: CASSYTPAAHNEQFF. CDR3 in DNA: TGTGCCAGCAGTTATACACCAGCGGCCCACAATGAGCAGTTCTTC.

The table lists this clonotype with many counts. In nucleotides, the CDR3 is TGTGCCAGCAGTCCGACCCCAACGGTAACCGGGGAGCTGTTTTTT. Translating it yields CASSPTPTVTGELFF. The chain joins TRBV12-3 or TRBV12-4 to TRBJ2-2; D gene uncertain. Trimming cost V 5 bases and J 5 bases, with 15 bases left between them. This CDR3 has 15 residues.

This clonotype was recorded a few times. The genes are TRBV5-1 and TRBJ1-2; 8 positions match TRBD1. Germline V CDR1 and CDR2: SGHRS, YFSETQ. The V segment lost 3 bases and the J segment 8 bases; nucleotides outside the gene matches: 12. The CDR3 totals 15 residues. The chain's CDR3 is CASSSGTGPPGGYTF. CDR3 in DNA: TGCGCCAGCAGCTCCGGGACAGGACCTCCGGGGGGCTACACCTTC.

The V call is TRBV19, the J call TRBJ2-5; D unclear. CDR3 length equals 15 residues. V lost 3 bases, J lost 7 bases, and 18 bases lay in between. Germline CDR1 is LNHDA and CDR2 is SQIVND (reference sequence). The CDR3, as DNA: TGTGCCAGTAGTATCGTGGGAACACTACCGGGGACCCAGTACTTC. Its translation is CASSIVGTLPGTQYF.

This clonotype was detected ten times or more. The chain joins TRBV29-1 to TRBJ2-7, with TRBD1 identical over 10 bases. V lost 0 bases and J lost 5; bases outside the gene matches: 4. Germline V gives CDR1 SQVTM, CDR2 ANQGSEA. This CDR3 has 14 residues. CDR3 loop: CSVEDRQGAHEQYF. In nucleotides, the CDR3 is TGCAGCGTTGAAGATCGACAGGGGGCCCACGAGCAGTACTTC.

The CDR3 loop is CASSLSRHYGYTF. The CDR3, as DNA: TGTGCCAGCAGCCTAAGCCGACACTATGGCTACACCTTC. This chain connects TRBV7-2 to TRBJ1-2; D is uncertain. Germline V lookup: CDR1 SGHTA, CDR2 FQGNSA. V was trimmed by 5 bases and J by 3 bases, leaving 10 bases between them. The CDR3 runs 13 residues.

This clonotype occurred many times. This sequence joins TRBV29-1 and TRBJ1-1; D ambiguous. CDR1 is SQVTM and CDR2 is ANQGSEA in the germline V gene. The CDR3 spans 10 residues. V was shortened by 4 bases and J by 2 bases, with 2 bases between the two germline ends. The CDR3 DNA reads TGCAGCGTTGCAAACACTGAAGCTTTCTTT. This gives the protein CSVANTEAFF.